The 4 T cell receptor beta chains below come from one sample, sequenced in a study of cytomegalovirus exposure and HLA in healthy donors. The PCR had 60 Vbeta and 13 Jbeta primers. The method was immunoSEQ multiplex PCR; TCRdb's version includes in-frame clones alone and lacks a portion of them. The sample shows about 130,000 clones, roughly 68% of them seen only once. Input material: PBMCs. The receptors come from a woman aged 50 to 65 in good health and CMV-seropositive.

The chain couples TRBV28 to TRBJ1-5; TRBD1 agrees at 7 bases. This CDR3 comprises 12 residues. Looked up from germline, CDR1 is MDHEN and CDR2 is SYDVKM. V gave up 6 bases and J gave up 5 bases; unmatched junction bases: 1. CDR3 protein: CASRGGDQPQHF. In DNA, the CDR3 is TGTGCCAGCAGAGGGGGCGATCAGCCCCAGCATTTT.

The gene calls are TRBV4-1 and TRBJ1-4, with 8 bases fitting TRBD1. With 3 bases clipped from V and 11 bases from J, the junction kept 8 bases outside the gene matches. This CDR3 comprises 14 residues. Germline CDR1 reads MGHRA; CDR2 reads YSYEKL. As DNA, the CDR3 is TGCGCCAGCAGCCACCCCGACAGGGGATGGAAACTGTTTTTT. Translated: CASSHPDRGWKLFF.

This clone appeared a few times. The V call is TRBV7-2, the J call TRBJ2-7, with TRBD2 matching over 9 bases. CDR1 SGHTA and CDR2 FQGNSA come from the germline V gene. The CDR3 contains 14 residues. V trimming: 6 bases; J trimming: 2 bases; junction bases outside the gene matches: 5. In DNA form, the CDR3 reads TGTGCCAGCAGGCGGGCTAGCGGGGCCTACGAGCAGTACTTC. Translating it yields CASRRASGAYEQYF.

The CDR3 DNA sequence: TGCGCCAGCAGCCAAGATTACTTAGGCTACACCTTC. Translating gives CASSQDYLGYTF. The gene calls are TRBV4-3 and TRBJ1-2; D gene uncertain. The ends were cut back, 0 bases at V and 8 bases at J, with 7 bases in the middle. CDR1 and CDR2 (germline): LGHNA, YSLEER. The length of the CDR3 is 12 residues.